Below, 17 T cell receptor beta chains from the same sample are listed, as sequenced in a study of blood T cell repertoires in COVID-19 (dated by TCRdb to 2020 to 2022). Libraries were built with the immunoSEQ multiplex PCR assay. The table was pulled from immuneACCESS by TCRdb, which kept in-frame rearrangements only. Such tables lose some clones; where checked, under half of the loss comes from unresolved V genes, and the rest has no known cause. Present in this sample are a few hundred thousand clones, 90% of which were seen just once. The ten top clones hold more than 12% of the sample. The sequenced sample was PBMCs or T cells enriched from blood (not recorded which). The receptor source for this set is a man aged 25 to 45 who had been exposed to COVID-19.

The rearrangement links TRBV7-6 to TRBJ2-1; 8 positions agree with TRBD2. This CDR3 region has 18 residues. Germline V gene data show CDR1 as SGHVS and CDR2 as FNYEAQ. V shed 3 bases and J 0 bases; nucleotides not matched to a gene: 10. The CDR3 region is CASSFSLSGESSYNEQFF. The CDR3 DNA follows: TGTGCCAGCAGCTTCTCCCTTAGCGGGGAAAGCTCCTACAATGAGCAGTTCTTC. The full variable domain, completed using reference TRBV7-6 and TRBJ2-1, is GAGVSQSPRYKVTKRGQDVALRCDPISGHVSLYWYRQALGQGPEFLTYFNYEAQQDKSGLPNDRFSAERPEGSISTLTIQRTEQRDSAMYRCASSFSLSGESSYNEQFFGPGTRLTVL.

This rearrangement joins TRBV10-3 to TRBJ2-3; the D gene is possibly TRBD1 (7 bases). Germline CDR1 is ENHRY and CDR2 is SYGVKD. Between the trimmed V and J ends, which lost 6 bases and 4 bases, there was a span of 14 bases. There are 14 residues in the CDR3. Here the CDR3 DNA reads TGTGCCATCAGGCAGGGGGGTTTGGCAGATACGCAGTATTTT. Amino acids: CAIRQGGLADTQYF.

The rearrangement links TRBV30 to TRBJ1-2; 8 bases are a match to TRBD1. Germline CDR1 GTSNPN, CDR2 SVGIG (reference sequence). V lost 7 bases to trimming and J lost 7 bases; unmatched junction nucleotides: 5. The CDR3 totals 11 residues. In DNA form, the CDR3 reads TGTGCCTCCCGGGGACAGGTTGGCTACACCTTC. Protein: CASRGQVGYTF.

The gene calls are TRBV7-9 and TRBJ2-3; no reliable D call. This CDR3 comprises 14 residues. Germline CDR1 SEHNR, CDR2 FQNEAQ (reference sequence). Trimming stripped 10 bases from V and 0 bases from J, with 14 bases between. DNA for the CDR3: TGTGCCACCCAATCCCCGACAAGCACAGATACGCAGTATTTT. Its translation: CATQSPTSTDTQYF.

This clone was found a few times. This sequence joins TRBV9 and TRBJ2-1, with a tentative D call TRBD1 (5 bases). Per germline, CDR1 SGDLS and CDR2 YYNGEE. The CDR3 consists of 14 residues. Trimming removed 4 bases at V and 9 bases at J, with 17 bases between. CDR3 residues: CASSPGQPSSEQFF. The CDR3 bases are TGTGCCAGCAGCCCAGGGCAGCCCAGTAGTGAGCAGTTCTTC.

The V and J genes are TRBV12-5 and TRBJ1-1; D is unclear. The CDR3 runs 14 residues. Trimming took 2 bases from V and 1 from J, leaving 8 bases between them. The germline CDR1 and CDR2 sequences are LGHNT and FRNRAP. The CDR3 spells CASGLSVWNTEAFF. In DNA form, the CDR3 reads TGTGCTAGTGGTTTGAGCGTGTGGAACACTGAAGCTTTCTTT.

The chain uses TRBV18 and TRBJ2-1, with 10 bases fitting TRBD1. CDR1 is KGHSH and CDR2 is LQKENI in the germline V gene. CDR3 length equals 16 residues. V was pared by 3 bases and J by 8 bases, with 10 bases of the junction left unmatched. The CDR3 region is CASSPGTGVLWDEQFF. The CDR3 DNA follows: TGTGCCAGCTCACCCGGGACAGGGGTGCTGTGGGATGAGCAGTTCTTC. The complete variable domain, with remaining parts taken from reference TRBV18 and TRBJ2-1, reads NAGVMQNPRHLVRRRGQEARLRCSPMKGHSHVYWYRQLPEEGLKFMVYLQKENIIDESGMPKERFSAEFPKEGPSILRIQQVVRGDSAAYFCASSPGTGVLWDEQFFGPGTRLTVL.

This clone was counted once. V usage is TRBV7-2 and J usage is TRBJ2-3, with 7 bases that match TRBD2. CDR1 is SGHTA and CDR2 is FQGNSA in the germline V gene. The CDR3 has 17 residues. Unmatched junction bases numbered 15, after V lost 7 bases and J lost 2 bases. The CDR3 DNA sequence: TGTGCCAGCAAAGCCCTGGGGGGGGGTTTATTCACAGATACGCAGTATTTT. It codes for CASKALGGGLFTDTQYF.

This chain connects TRBV6-4 to TRBJ1-1; D is unresolved. V was shortened by 3 bases and J by 2 bases, with 7 bases between the two germline ends. Germline assignment: CDR1 MRHNA and CDR2 SNTAGT. CDR3 length: 13 residues. The chain's CDR3 is CASSENRNTEAFF. The CDR3 coding sequence is TGTGCCAGCAGTGAGAACAGAAACACTGAAGCTTTCTTT.

The gene calls are TRBV15 and TRBJ2-7; no clear D. The V end was cut by 0 bases, the J end by 7 bases, with 7 bases between. Germline V lookup: CDR1 LNHNV, CDR2 YYDKDF (reference sequence). The CDR3 totals 12 residues. The CDR3 DNA sequence: TGTGCCACCAGCAGAGATTGGCAGGAGCAGTACTTC. It translates to CATSRDWQEQYF.

This chain connects TRBV15 to TRBJ2-3; 9 bases fit TRBD1. The germline gives CDR1 LNHNV, CDR2 YYDKDF (reference sequence). The CDR3 is made up of 17 amino acids. V lost 0 bases to trimming and J lost 3 bases; unmatched junction nucleotides: 7. CDR3 amino acids: CATSRDGTGRGTDTQYF. The CDR3 DNA reads as TGTGCCACCAGCAGAGATGGGACAGGGAGGGGAACAGATACGCAGTATTTT.

This chain joins TRBV27 and TRBJ1-2; TRBD1 matches 12 bases. Germline V lookup: CDR1 MNHEY, CDR2 SMNVEV (reference sequence). V lost 6 bases to trimming and J lost 3 bases; unmatched junction nucleotides: 17. The CDR3 runs 19 residues. The CDR3 is CASSRLFRDRGRDDYGYTF. In DNA form, the CDR3 reads TGTGCCAGCAGCCGCCTTTTCCGGGACAGGGGGCGCGACGACTATGGCTACACCTTC.

The chain joins TRBV4-1 to TRBJ1-6; D is unresolved. The CDR3 contains 15 residues. V lost 0 bases and J lost 7, with 10 bases in between. CDR1 and CDR2 (germline): MGHRA, YSYEKL. The CDR3 coding sequence is TGCGCCAGCAGCCAAGATGCACAAGTCAATTCACCCCTCCACTTT. It is translated as CASSQDAQVNSPLHF.

The chain recombines TRBV5-4 with TRBJ2-3; 11 nucleotides match TRBD2. Germline trimming cut 3 bases from V and 2 bases from J; bases unmatched to any gene: 11. CDR3 length: 18 residues. Germline values: CDR1 SGHNT, CDR2 YYREEE (reference sequence). The CDR3 sequence: CASSSTSGGLGATDTQYF. The CDR3 region has the DNA TGTGCCAGCAGCTCCACTAGCGGGGGTCTTGGGGCCACAGATACGCAGTATTTT.

The chain couples TRBV20-1 to TRBJ1-5; 7 positions match TRBD1. This CDR3 comprises 16 residues. Germline V lookup: CDR1 DFQATT, CDR2 SNEGSKA (reference sequence). V shed 3 bases and J 5 bases; nucleotides not matched to a gene: 13. The CDR3 DNA is TGCAGTGCTAGTAGGGAACTAACAGGGGCCTATCAGCCCCAGCATTTT. Translation: CSASRELTGAYQPQHF.

The chain links TRBV10-3 to TRBJ1-2; D might be TRBD1 (5 bases). The CDR3 spans 11 residues. Germline V gene lookup returns CDR1 ENHRY and CDR2 SYGVKD. The V end lost 11 bases, the J end lost 3 bases, and 10 bases lay between the germline ends. CDR3 residues: CASSRDYGYTF. CDR3 DNA sequence: TGTGCCTCAAGCAGGGACTATGGCTACACCTTC.

This rearrangement joins TRBV23-1 to TRBJ1-4, with 7 bases that match TRBD1. TRBV23-1 is assigned to the ORF class and has an uncertain function. This CDR3 is built from 21 residues. Trimming removed 2 bases from V and 4 bases from J; junction bases left unmatched: 22. The CDR3 here is CASSQIGTVLNLGVLNEKLFF. The CDR3 DNA is TGCGCCAGCAGTCAAATCGGGACAGTATTGAACCTAGGGGTTCTTAATGAAAAACTGTTTTTT.